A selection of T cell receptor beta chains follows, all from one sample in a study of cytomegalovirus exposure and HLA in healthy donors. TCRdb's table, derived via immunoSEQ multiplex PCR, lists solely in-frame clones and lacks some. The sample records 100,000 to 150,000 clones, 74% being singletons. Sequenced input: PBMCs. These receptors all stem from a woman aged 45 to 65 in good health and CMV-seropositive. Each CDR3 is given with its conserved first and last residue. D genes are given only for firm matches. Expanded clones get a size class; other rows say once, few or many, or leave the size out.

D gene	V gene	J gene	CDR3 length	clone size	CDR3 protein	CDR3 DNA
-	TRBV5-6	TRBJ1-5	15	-	CASSLWEDGNQPQHF	TGTGCCAGCAGCTTGTGGGAGGATGGCAATCAGCCCCAGCATTTT
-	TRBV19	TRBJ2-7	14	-	CASSPWGLSYEQYF	TGTGCCAGTAGTCCATGGGGACTTTCGTACGAGCAGTACTTC
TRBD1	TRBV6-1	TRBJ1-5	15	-	CASSASGGVRQPQHF	TGTGCCAGCAGTGCATCAGGGGGCGTCAGGCAGCCCCAGCATTTT
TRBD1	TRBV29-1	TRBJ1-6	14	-	CSVKVGGEGSPLHF	TGCAGCGTTAAGGTAGGGGGCGAAGGGTCACCCCTCCACTTT
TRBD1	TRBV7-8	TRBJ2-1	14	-	CASSSRGQVGEQFF	TGTGCCAGCAGCTCCAGGGGACAGGTGGGCGAGCAGTTCTTC
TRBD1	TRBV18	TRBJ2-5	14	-	CASSPPTGKETQYF	TGTGCCAGCTCACCACCGACAGGGAAAGAGACCCAGTACTTC
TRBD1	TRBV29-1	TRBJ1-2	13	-	CSANRGRNYGYTF	TGCAGCGCCAACAGGGGCAGGAACTATGGCTACACCTTC
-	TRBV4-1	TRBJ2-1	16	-	CASSQDWTVSYNEQFF	TGCGCCAGCAGCCAAGATTGGACTGTCTCCTACAATGAGCAGTTCTTC
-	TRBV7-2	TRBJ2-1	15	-	CASSQGFSSYNEQFF	TGTGCCAGCAGCCAGGGGTTCAGCTCCTACAATGAGCAGTTCTTC
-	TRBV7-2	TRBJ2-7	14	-	CASSPDTRGRKQYF	TGTGCCAGCAGCCCGGACACGCGGGGAAGGAAGCAGTACTTC
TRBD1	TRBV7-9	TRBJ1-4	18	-	CASSLAVASDRANEKLFF	TGTGCCAGCAGCTTAGCGGTGGCCTCAGACAGGGCGAATGAAAAACTGTTTTTT
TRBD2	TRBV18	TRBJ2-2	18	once	CASSPLTSGGAGTGELFF	TGTGCCAGCTCACCATTGACTAGCGGGGGAGCAGGCACCGGGGAGCTGTTTTTT
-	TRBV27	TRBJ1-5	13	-	CASSWTANQPQHF	TGTGCCAGCAGTTGGACAGCGAATCAGCCCCAGCATTTT
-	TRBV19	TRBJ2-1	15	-	CASSESSRSYNEQFF	TGTGCCAGTAGTGAGTCTTCCCGCTCCTACAATGAGCAGTTCTTC
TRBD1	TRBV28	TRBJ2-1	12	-	CASRTGGNEQFF	TGTGCCAGCAGGACAGGGGGGAATGAGCAGTTCTTC
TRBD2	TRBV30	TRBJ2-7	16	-	CAWRYGAAGESYEQYF	TGTGCCTGGAGGTACGGGGCGGCGGGGGAGTCCTACGAGCAGTACTTC
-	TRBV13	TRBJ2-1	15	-	CASSLGGRIYNEQFF	TGTGCCAGCAGCTTAGGGGGGCGGATCTACAATGAGCAGTTCTTC
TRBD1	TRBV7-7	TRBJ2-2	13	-	CASSGQASGELFF	TGTGCCAGCAGCGGACAGGCGAGCGGGGAGCTGTTTTTT
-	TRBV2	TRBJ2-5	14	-	CASSRGGAQETQYF	TGTGCCAGCTCGAGAGGGGGGGCCCAAGAGACCCAGTACTTC